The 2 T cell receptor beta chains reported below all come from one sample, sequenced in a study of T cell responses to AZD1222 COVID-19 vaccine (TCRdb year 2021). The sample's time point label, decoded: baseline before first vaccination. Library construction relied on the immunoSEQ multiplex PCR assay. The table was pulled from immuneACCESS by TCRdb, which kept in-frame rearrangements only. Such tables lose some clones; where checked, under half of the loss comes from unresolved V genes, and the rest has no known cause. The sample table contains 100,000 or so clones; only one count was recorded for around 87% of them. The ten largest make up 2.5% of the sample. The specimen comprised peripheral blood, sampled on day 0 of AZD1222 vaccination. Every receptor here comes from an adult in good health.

The CDR3 DNA is TGTGCCAGCAGTGACGGTCTAGCTTGGACTCGGGATGAGCAGTTCTTC. Its protein product is CASSDGLAWTRDEQFF. V gene TRBV6-1 combines with J gene TRBJ2-1, with D possibly matching TRBD2 (5 bases). V was trimmed by 3 bases and J by 8 bases, leaving 20 bases between them. CDR3 length equals 16 residues. From germline, CDR1 is MNHNS and CDR2 SASEGT.

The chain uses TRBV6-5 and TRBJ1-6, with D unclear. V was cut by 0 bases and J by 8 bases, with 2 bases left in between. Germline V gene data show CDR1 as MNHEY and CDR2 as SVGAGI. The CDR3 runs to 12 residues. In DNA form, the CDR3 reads TGTGCCAGCAGTTACTCGTATTCACCCCTCCACTTT. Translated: CASSYSYSPLHF.